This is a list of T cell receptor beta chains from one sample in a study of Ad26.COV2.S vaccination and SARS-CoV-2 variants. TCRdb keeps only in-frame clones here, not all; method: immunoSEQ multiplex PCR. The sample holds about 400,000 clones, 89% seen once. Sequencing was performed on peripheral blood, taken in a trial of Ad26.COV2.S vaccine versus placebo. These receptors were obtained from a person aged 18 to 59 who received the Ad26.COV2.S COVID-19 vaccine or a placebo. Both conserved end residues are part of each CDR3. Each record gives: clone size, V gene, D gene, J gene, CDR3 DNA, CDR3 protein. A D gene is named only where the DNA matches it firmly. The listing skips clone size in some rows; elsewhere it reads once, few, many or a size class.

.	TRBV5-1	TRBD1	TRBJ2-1	TGCGCCAGCAGCTCCGGGACAGGGTTATACAATGAGCAGTTCTTC	CASSSGTGLYNEQFF
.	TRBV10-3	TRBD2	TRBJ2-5	TGTGCCATCAGTGACCCCGAGACTAGCGGGAGTAGTCAAGAGACCCAGTACTTC	CAISDPETSGSSQETQYF
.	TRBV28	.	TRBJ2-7	TGTGCCAGCAGTCCCACGGGGCAACAGTACTTC	CASSPTGQQYF
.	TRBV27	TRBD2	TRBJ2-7	TGTGCCAGCAGTCCCCAGGGACTACCTCCCGTCTACGAGCAGTACTTC	CASSPQGLPPVYEQYF
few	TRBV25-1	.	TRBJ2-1	TGTGCCAGCAGTGACCCACCTAGGGGATGGAGGTTCTTC	CASSDPPRGWRFF
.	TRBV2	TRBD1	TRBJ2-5	TGTGCCAGCACCCGTGAGGACAGGGTAATCAAAGAGACCCAGTACTTC	CASTREDRVIKETQYF
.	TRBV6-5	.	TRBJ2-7	TGTGCCAGCAGTACTCAACGATCCTACGAGCAGTACTTC	CASSTQRSYEQYF
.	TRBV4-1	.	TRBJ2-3	TGCGCCAGCAGCCAAGGGTCCACAGATACGCAGTATTTT	CASSQGSTDTQYF
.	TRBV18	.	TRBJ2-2	TGTGCCAGCTCACCCGTAGTTGTGTCGGCTTCGAACACCGGGGAGCTGTTTTTT	CASSPVVVSASNTGELFF
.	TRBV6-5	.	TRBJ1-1	TGTGCCAGCAGTTACCGGGGGTACACTGAAGCTTTCTTT	CASSYRGYTEAFF
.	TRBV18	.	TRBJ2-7	TGTGCCAGCTCACCGCAGGTCGACTCCTACGAGCAGTACTTC	CASSPQVDSYEQYF
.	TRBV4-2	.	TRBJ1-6	TGTGCCAGCAGCCAAGATCCAGGGCTGGATTCACCCCTCCACTTT	CASSQDPGLDSPLHF
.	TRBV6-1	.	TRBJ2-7	TGTGCCAGCAGTGAAATGAAGCGGGCGCCCTACGAGCAGTACTTC	CASSEMKRAPYEQYF
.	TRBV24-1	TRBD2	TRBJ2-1	TGTGCCACCAGTGACCTCGGGACTAGCGATGAGAATGAGCAGTTCTTC	CATSDLGTSDENEQFF
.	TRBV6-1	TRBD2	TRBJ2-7	TGTGCCAGCAGTGTAGCGGGAGCATCCGAGCAGTACTTC	CASSVAGASEQYF
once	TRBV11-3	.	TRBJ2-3	TGTGCCAGCAGCTTTGAGGATACGCAGTATTTT	CASSFEDTQYF
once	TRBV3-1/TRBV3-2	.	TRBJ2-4	TGTGCCAGCAGCCAAGAAAGGGAGATTCGGGGAAACATTCAGTACTTC	CASSQEREIRGNIQYF
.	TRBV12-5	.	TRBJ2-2	TGTGCTAGTGGCCGCCAGGGGCCCGGGGAGCTGTTTTTT	CASGRQGPGELFF
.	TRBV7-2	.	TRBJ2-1	TGTGCCAGCAGCAGGACTGGCTCCTACAATGAGCAGTTCTTC	CASSRTGSYNEQFF
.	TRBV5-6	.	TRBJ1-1	TGTGCCAGCACCTCGCGGGGAAGGGGGAACACTGAAGCTTTCTTT	CASTSRGRGNTEAFF
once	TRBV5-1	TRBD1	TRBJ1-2	TGCGCCAGCAGCTTGGCCCCGGACAGGGTCGGTGGCTACACCTTC	CASSLAPDRVGGYTF
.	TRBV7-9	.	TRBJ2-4	TGTGCCAGCAGCAGTGGGGGCCACATTCAGTACTTC	CASSSGGHIQYF
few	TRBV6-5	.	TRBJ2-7	TGTGCCAGCAGTTACATCGGCGGATCCTACGAGCAGTACTTC	CASSYIGGSYEQYF